The 25 T cell receptor beta chains given below trace back to one sample, sequenced in a study of T-cell reconstitution after alpha-beta-depleted transplantation in children. This sample's TCRbeta library carried unique molecular identifier barcodes. TCRdb recomputed calls from the PCR reads with MiXCR, one row per CDR3 protein. Of 300,000 to 350,000 distinct CDR3 sequences listed, about 17% were seen once; the top ten hold about 41%. The sample was PBMCs, mostly from graft donor cells, taken 360 days after TCRalphabeta/CD19-depleted stem cell transplant. The receptors were gathered from a male patient between 2 and 15 years old who had a stem cell transplant for acute lymphoblastic leukemia, so the T cells may come from the graft donor.

This clonotype was counted only a few times. CDR3 sequence (DNA): TGTGCCAGCAGTTTATCCTGGGGAAACACCATATATTTT. It is translated as CASSLSWGNTIYF. The V and J genes are TRBV28 and TRBJ1-3; no firm D call. This CDR3 has 13 amino acids. The V end was cut by 1 base, the J end by 4 bases, with 5 bases between. From germline, CDR1 is MDHEN and CDR2 SYDVKM.

The chain couples TRBV20-1 to TRBJ2-3, with 11 bases that match TRBD2. CDR1 and CDR2 from the germline V gene are DFQATT and SNEGSKA (reference sequence). The CDR3 totals 16 residues. V lost 3 bases, J lost 6 bases, and 11 bases stayed unmatched. The CDR3 DNA follows: TGCAGTGCTAGCCGGATAGCGGGAGGGCAGGGGGATACGCAGTATTTT. This translates into CSASRIAGGQGDTQYF.

This clonotype was counted between two and nine times. This chain joins TRBV6-6 and TRBJ2-3; a weak D match, TRBD2 (6 bases). The CDR3 is made up of 11 amino acids. Germline V lookup: CDR1 MNHNY, CDR2 SVGAGI (reference sequence). V was pared by 11 bases and J by 6 bases, with 12 bases between. This chain's CDR3 is CAPGSADTQYF. The CDR3, as DNA: TGTGCCCCCGGGAGTGCTGATACGCAGTATTTT.

V usage is TRBV7-9 and J usage is TRBJ2-1; tentative D call: TRBD2 (5 bases). The CDR3 is 16 amino acids. Trimming removed 1 base from V and 9 bases from J, with 19 bases in between. The V gene's germline CDR1 is SEHNR and CDR2 FQNEAQ (reference sequence). CDR3 in amino acids: CASSLEPVNFAGEQFF. CDR3 in DNA: TGTGCCAGCAGCTTAGAGCCAGTGAACTTTGCGGGTGAGCAGTTCTTC.

In its sample, this clonotype was seen many times. The J gene is TRBJ2-3, the V gene TRBV28, with D uncertain. The V and J ends lost 3 bases and 2 bases respectively, with 9 bases between them. CDR1 MDHEN and CDR2 SYDVKM come from the germline V gene. CDR3 length equals 14 residues. This CDR3 reads CASSLGSLTDTQYF. CDR3 bases: TGTGCCAGCAGTTTGGGGTCCCTCACAGATACGCAGTATTTT. Full variable domain (rest looked up from reference TRBV28 and TRBJ2-3): DVKVTQSSRYLVKRTGEKVFLECVQDMDHENMFWYRQDPGLGLRLIYFSYDVKMKEKGDIPEGYSVSREKKERFSLILESASTNQTSMYLCASSLGSLTDTQYFGPGTRLTVL.

V gene TRBV7-2 combines with J gene TRBJ2-1; D unclear. Trimming removed 2 bases from V and 2 bases from J, with 10 bases in between. This CDR3 comprises 15 residues. Germline V gives CDR1 SGHTA, CDR2 FQGNSA. This CDR3 is CASSLSSFTYNEQFF. The CDR3 bases are TGTGCCAGCAGCTTATCGAGTTTTACCTACAATGAGCAGTTCTTC.

The table lists this clonotype with many counts. This chain joins TRBV12-3 or TRBV12-4 and TRBJ2-2, with a possible D match to TRBD2 (5 bases). CDR3 length: 15 residues. V lost 2 bases to trimming and J lost 4 bases, with 11 bases between them. CDR3 in DNA: TGTGCCAGCAGTTTAAGAGAGGGCGGCACCGGGGAGCTGTTTTTT. It is translated as CASSLREGGTGELFF.

The table lists this clonotype with many counts. This chain uses TRBV18 with TRBJ1-4; the D gene is possibly TRBD1 (5 bases). V lost 0 bases and J lost 12, with 11 bases in between. The CDR3 extends over 13 amino acids. Germline CDR1 reads KGHSH; CDR2 reads LQKENI. CDR3 DNA sequence: TGTGCCAGCTCACCACCGGGAGCACAGGAACTGTTTTTT. It is translated as CASSPPGAQELFF.

This chain uses TRBV3-1 with TRBJ2-7; 8 bases agree with TRBD2. The CDR3 contains 14 residues. Germline V gene lookup returns CDR1 LGHDT and CDR2 YNNKEL (reference sequence). The V gene end was trimmed by 3 bases and the J gene end by 4 bases; junction bases not matched to a gene: 5. CDR3 nucleotide sequence: TGTGCCAGCAGCCACAGGCCTAGCGGGTACGAGCAGTACTTC. Amino acid sequence: CASSHRPSGYEQYF.

This clonotype has more than one count but fewer than ten. The CDR3 spells CASSSYVDSGARELFF. The CDR3 bases are TGTGCCAGCAGTTCTTACGTAGATTCGGGCGCCAGGGAGCTGTTTTTT. The J gene is TRBJ2-2, the V gene TRBV28, with D uncertain. Deletions cut 4 bases from V and 9 bases from J, with 21 bases between. The CDR3 has 16 residues. Germline V lookup: CDR1 MDHEN, CDR2 SYDVKM.

This clonotype has more than one count but fewer than ten. The chain joins TRBV12-3 or TRBV12-4 to TRBJ2-3, with 10 bases that match TRBD2. The CDR3 contains 16 residues. The ends lost 6 bases at V and 0 bases at J; junction bases unmatched: 6. The CDR3 DNA sequence: TGTGCCAGCAGGACACTAGCGGGGACTAGCACAGATACGCAGTATTTT. This encodes CASRTLAGTSTDTQYF.

The rearrangement links TRBV9 to TRBJ2-3, with 9 bases identical to TRBD1. Germline V lookup: CDR1 SGDLS, CDR2 YYNGEE. The length of the CDR3 is 15 residues. With V trimmed by 4 bases and J by 1 base, 4 bases remained unmatched. The CDR3 region has the DNA TGTGCCAGCAGCCCCTGGGACAGGGGCACAGATACGCAGTATTTT. Its translation: CASSPWDRGTDTQYF. The whole variable domain, filled in from reference TRBV9 and TRBJ2-3, reads DSGVTQTPKHLITATGQRVTLRCSPRSGDLSVYWYQQSLDQGLQFLIQYYNGEERAKGNILERFSAQQFPDLHSELNLSSLELGDSALYFCASSPWDRGTDTQYFGPGTRLTVL.

This clonotype was observed many times. The gene calls are TRBV5-1 and TRBJ2-3; TRBD2 aligns across 7 bases. The CDR3 sequence is 14 residues long. With 4 bases clipped from V and 4 bases from J, the junction kept 6 bases outside the gene matches. Germline CDR1 and CDR2: SGHRS and YFSETQ. The CDR3 loop is CASSGGGPADTQYF. The CDR3 nucleotides read TGCGCCAGCAGCGGGGGGGGACCGGCAGATACGCAGTATTTT.

V and J are TRBV5-1 and TRBJ2-5; 12 bases match TRBD1. This CDR3 contains 16 residues. Trimming removed 3 bases from V and 3 bases from J; junction bases left unmatched: 6. Germline CDR1 SGHRS, CDR2 YFSETQ. CDR3 residues: CASSYRDRGRKETQYF. DNA of the CDR3: TGCGCCAGCAGCTACCGGGACAGGGGGCGGAAAGAGACCCAGTACTTC.

This clonotype has more than one count but fewer than ten. The V gene is TRBV25-1, the J gene TRBJ2-2; D perhaps matches TRBD1 (6 bases). Trimming took 4 bases from V and 6 from J, leaving 12 bases between them. The germline V gene has CDR1 MGHDK and CDR2 SYGVNS. This CDR3 is 14 amino acids long. CDR3 in amino acids: CASSVTGKSGELFF. For the CDR3, the DNA is TGTGCCAGCAGTGTTACAGGGAAATCCGGGGAGCTGTTTTTT.

Notes on this clonotype: One base away lies a much larger clone, so this may be a sequencing read error. The chain carries TRBV28 and TRBJ2-1, with 7 bases lining up with TRBD2. J lost 6 bases, V lost 3 bases, and 8 bases had no gene match. Germline-derived CDR1 and CDR2 are MDHEN and SYDVKM. The CDR3 covers 15 residues. In nucleotides, the CDR3 is TGTGCCAGCAGTTTTGCGGGAGCCGACCTCAATGAGCAGTTCTTC. This translates into CASSFAGADLNEQFF.

This chain uses TRBV15 with TRBJ2-6; weak D call: TRBD1 (6 bases). The germline V gene encodes CDR1 LNHNV and CDR2 YYDKDF (reference sequence). V lost 5 bases and J 3 bases, leaving 17 bases between the germline ends. This CDR3 has 17 amino acids. CDR3 residues: CATSRRRGSSGANVLTF. CDR3 DNA sequence: TGTGCCACCAGCCGACGCAGGGGATCAAGTGGGGCCAACGTCCTGACTTTC.

The chain uses TRBV28 and TRBJ1-1, with D perhaps matching TRBD1 (5 bases). Germline lookup yields CDR1 MDHEN and CDR2 SYDVKM. CDR3 length: 14 amino acids. V was trimmed by 8 bases and J by 3 bases, leaving 16 bases between them. The CDR3 nucleotides are TGTGCCAGCGGTGAGGTGGGGCTGGACACTGAAGCTTTCTTT. The encoded protein is CASGEVGLDTEAFF.

This rearrangement joins TRBV12-3 or TRBV12-4 to TRBJ1-5; maybe TRBD1 (6 bases). Trimming left V 5 bases short and J 5 bases short, with 25 bases between. This CDR3 has 18 residues. In DNA, the CDR3 is TGTGCCAGCAGTCCCCATCTGGATCGGGGGGCGAGGGATCAGCCCCAGCATTTT. Amino acid sequence: CASSPHLDRGARDQPQHF.

The rearrangement uses TRBV28 and TRBJ2-7; 11 positions agree with TRBD1. After removal of 3 bases from V and 5 bases from J, the junction contained 6 bases not matched to a gene. Per germline, CDR1 MDHEN and CDR2 SYDVKM. This CDR3 region has 15 residues. Here the CDR3 reads CASSFLGQGAHEQYF. In nucleotides, the CDR3 is TGTGCCAGCAGTTTCCTCGGACAGGGGGCCCACGAGCAGTACTTC.

This clonotype showed up just a few times. The V call is TRBV28, the J call TRBJ1-3, with D possibly matching TRBD1 (5 bases). CDR3 length equals 13 residues. V was clipped by 5 bases and J by 7 bases, with 12 bases between them. CDR1 and CDR2 from the germline V gene are MDHEN and SYDVKM. The CDR3 DNA reads as TGTGCCAGCAGTACCCCCCGGGGGAACACCATATATTTT. It codes for CASSTPRGNTIYF.

The J gene is TRBJ2-3, the V gene TRBV20-1, with 7 positions matching TRBD2. V dropped 1 base and J dropped 2; count of bases not matched to a gene: 9. Germline V gene lookup returns CDR1 DFQATT and CDR2 SNEGSKA (reference sequence). The CDR3 extends over 16 amino acids. The CDR3: CSARVVPSGLTDTQYF. For the CDR3, the DNA is TGCAGTGCTAGAGTGGTCCCTAGCGGACTCACAGATACGCAGTATTTT.

This clonotype was detected a few times. The rearrangement links TRBV27 to TRBJ2-3; 10 bases line up with TRBD2. Germline V lookup: CDR1 MNHEY, CDR2 SMNVEV (reference sequence). The junction had 2 bases not matched to a gene; V was cut back by 7 bases and J by 4 bases. The CDR3 spans 13 residues. The CDR3 coding sequence is TGTGCCAGCACCCTAGCGGGAGCAGATACGCAGTATTTT. It codes for CASTLAGADTQYF.

In its sample, this clonotype was seen once. The CDR3 nucleotides are TGTGCCAGCAGTGAATATTCCAACACAGATACGCAGTATTTT. Translating it yields CASSEYSNTDTQYF. V gene TRBV25-1 combines with J gene TRBJ2-3, with D unresolved. Trimming removed 0 bases from V and 2 bases from J, with 6 bases in between. Germline V gene data show CDR1 as MGHDK and CDR2 as SYGVNS. CDR3 length equals 14 residues.

The chain uses TRBV28 and TRBJ2-5; D might be TRBD2 (5 bases). The CDR3 is 15 residues long. Germline V lookup: CDR1 MDHEN, CDR2 SYDVKM. Trimming took off 5 bases at V and 2 bases at J, with 15 bases between the two ends. CDR3: CASSMLRGRQETQYF. CDR3 coding DNA: TGTGCCAGCAGTATGCTCCGGGGTAGACAAGAGACCCAGTACTTC.